Listed here are 5 T cell receptor beta chains from one sample, sequenced in a study of T cells in pancreatic ductal adenocarcinoma. The selected patients with pancreatic ductal adenocarcinoma had surgery but no neoadjuvant therapy. Clones were read by immunoSEQ multiplex PCR, and TCRdb kept only the in-frame ones, dropping some. The sample has approximately 5,100 clones, 70% to 85% seen once. Specimen: pancreatic tumor tissue. These receptors all stem from a human donor with pancreatic ductal adenocarcinoma. The donor label of this sample is uncertain.

The rearrangement joins TRBV27 to TRBJ2-7, with TRBD1 matching 8 bases. Germline CDR1 reads MNHEY; CDR2 reads SMNVEV (reference sequence). Trimming took 3 bases from V and 1 from J; bases not matched to a gene: 2. The CDR3 has 14 amino acids. In DNA, the CDR3 is TGTGCCAGCAGTTTTGGGGACAGGTCCTACGAGCAGTACTTC. Translated, it gives CASSFGDRSYEQYF.

V is TRBV5-1 and J is TRBJ1-2; possible D gene TRBD1, 5 bases. The germline V and J ends were trimmed by 4 bases and 8 bases, with 15 bases remaining between them. The CDR3 consists of 13 residues. Germline-derived CDR1 and CDR2 are SGHRS and YFSETQ. This CDR3 reads CASSPEDSFGYTF. In DNA form, the CDR3 reads TGCGCCAGCAGCCCCGAAGACAGCTTCGGCTACACCTTC.

The chain carries TRBV28 and TRBJ1-1, with no clear D. The CDR3 has 14 residues. Germline V gene data show CDR1 as MDHEN and CDR2 as SYDVKM. V lost 6 bases and J 1 base, leaving 12 bases between the germline ends. This chain's CDR3 is CASSDPPGNTEAFF. Here the CDR3 DNA reads TGTGCCAGCAGCGACCCCCCAGGGAACACTGAAGCTTTCTTT.

The chain combines TRBV9 with TRBJ2-3; 8 nucleotides line up with TRBD1. The CDR3 runs to 13 residues. Looked up from germline, CDR1 is SGDLS and CDR2 is YYNGEE. V gave up 4 bases and J gave up 4 bases; unmatched junction bases: 2. CDR3 DNA: TGTGCCAGCAGCCTGGACAGGGCAGATACGCAGTATTTT. Its protein is CASSLDRADTQYF. Using reference TRBV9 and TRBJ2-3 for the parts outside the CDR3, the full variable domain is DSGVTQTPKHLITATGQRVTLRCSPRSGDLSVYWYQQSLDQGLQFLIQYYNGEERAKGNILERFSAQQFPDLHSELNLSSLELGDSALYFCASSLDRADTQYFGPGTRLTVL.

The gene calls are TRBV6-6 and TRBJ2-5; tentative D call: TRBD1 (6 bases). Germline values: CDR1 MNHNY, CDR2 SVGAGI (reference sequence). The CDR3 has 15 amino acids. Trimming shortened V by 0 bases and J by 7 bases, and 15 bases separated the two germline ends. In nucleotides, the CDR3 is TGTGCCAGCAGTTACTCGGATGGGGGCGCGGGGACCCAGTACTTC. Translation gives CASSYSDGGAGTQYF.